This TCR beta chain was sequenced in a study of T-cell memory formation after mild COVID-19. Study results and caveats: There was a balanced CD4/CD8 profile in clones contracting day 15 to 85, and later expanders leaned CD4+.

V was trimmed by 8 bases and J by 5 bases, leaving 12 bases between them. The CDR3 is 12 amino acids. The V gene's germline CDR1 is SEHNR and CDR2 FQNEAQ (reference sequence). With regard to this clonotype: Its antigen is unidentified.

TCRalpha and TCRbeta libraries used 5'RACE with constant-segment primers and UMIs. MiXCR, run by TCRdb on the 5' RACE reads, gives a single entry per CDR3 protein. In the table there are some 300,000 distinct CDR3 sequences, 20% to 25% of which are singletons. Input material: PBMCs or a T cell subset sorted from them (not recorded which). This chain uses TRBV7-9 with TRBJ2-5; no definite D call. The clonotype comes from a man between 18 and 29 years old who had mild COVID-19 (a few samples of this study predate the infection). Cell type and time point are not known. This CDR3 reads CASGSAGETQYF. In DNA, the CDR3 is TGTGCCAGCGGGTCAGCTGGGGAGACCCAGTACTTC.